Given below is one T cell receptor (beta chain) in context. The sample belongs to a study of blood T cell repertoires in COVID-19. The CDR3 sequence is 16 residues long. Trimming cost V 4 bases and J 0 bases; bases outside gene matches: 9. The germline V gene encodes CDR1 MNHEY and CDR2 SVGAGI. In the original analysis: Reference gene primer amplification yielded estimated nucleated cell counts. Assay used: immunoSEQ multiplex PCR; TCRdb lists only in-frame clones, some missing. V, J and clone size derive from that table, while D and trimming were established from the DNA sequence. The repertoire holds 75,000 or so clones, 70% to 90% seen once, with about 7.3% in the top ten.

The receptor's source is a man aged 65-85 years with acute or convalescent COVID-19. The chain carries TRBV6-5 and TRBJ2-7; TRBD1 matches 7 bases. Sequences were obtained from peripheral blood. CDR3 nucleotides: TGTGCCAGCAGTTTACTTCCGACAGGGAGCTCCTACGAGCAGTACTTC. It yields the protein CASSLLPTGSSYEQYF.